This T cell receptor (beta chain) was captured by sequencing in a study of early T cells in non-severe SARS-CoV-2 infection. The overall study: From unsorted whole blood, bulk RNA was sequenced, and the chains remained unpaired.

Unique molecular identifiers were attached to individual cDNA molecules. TCRdb re-called the 5' RACE reads with MiXCR, one entry per CDR3 protein. The sample contains tens of thousands of distinct CDR3 sequences, about 15% of which appear only once. Study-level findings and limits: VDJdb matching favored anti-spike CD8 responses, missing private and CD4 specificities.

The CDR3 length is 15 residues. Germline lookup yields CDR1 SNHLY and CDR2 FYNNEI. Trimming shortened V by 0 bases and J by 2 bases, and 11 bases separated the two germline ends. This clonotype has a count of ten or more. The antigen remains undetermined. The TCR was taken from an adult who was a healthcare worker with PCR-confirmed SARS-CoV-2 infection or an uninfected control (not recorded which). The rearrangement links TRBV2 to TRBJ2-7; perhaps TRBD2 as D (5 bases). Specimen: whole blood. CDR3 in DNA: TGTGCCAGCAGTGAAGCGAACAGACTAACCTACGAGCAGTACTTC. This gives the protein CASSEANRLTYEQYF.